One sample yielded the 32 T cell receptor beta chains listed below, sequenced in a study of regulatory T cells in long-lasting Graves disease. Construction of TCR beta libraries relied on iRepertoire HTBI primers and on Arm-PCR targeting CDR3 regions. A single record per CDR3 protein comes from TCRdb applying MiXCR to the multiplex PCR reads. The sample has hundreds of thousands of distinct CDR3 sequences, approximately 16% seen once. Regarding time point: newly diagnosed GD, antithyroid drugs for less than 3 months. Following extraction of RNA from PBMCs, that RNA was used to make the TCR library. This same sample was also taken into another study, of T cells in Graves' hyperthyroidism and ophthalmopathy.

The input for sequencing was peripheral blood mononuclear cells (PBMCs), taken at new diagnosis, from a patient treated with antithyroid drugs. These receptors were taken from a man aged 18-30 years with Graves disease.

This chain links TRBV6-1 with TRBJ2-7, with D perhaps TRBD1 (6 bases). The length of the CDR3 is 14 residues. CDR1 is MNHNS and CDR2 is SASEGT in the germline V gene. Trimming removed 6 bases at V and 0 bases at J, with 12 bases between. CDR3 protein: CASRGQIPSYEQYF. Written as DNA, the CDR3 is TGTGCCAGCAGAGGACAGATCCCCTCCTACGAGCAGTACTTC.

The table lists this clonotype with many counts. The chain uses TRBV3-1 and TRBJ2-7, with D possibly being TRBD2 (6 bases). The V end was cut by 4 bases, the J end by 3 bases, with 22 bases between. The CDR3 runs to 17 residues. Germline CDR1 LGHDT, CDR2 YNNKEL (reference sequence). The CDR3 DNA sequence: TGTGCCAGCAGCCCCCGTAGTGGGGGGAGTTCCAACTACGAGCAGTACTTC. Its protein is CASSPRSGGSSNYEQYF.

This clonotype was found a few times. V is TRBV27 and J is TRBJ2-7, with D possibly matching TRBD1 (5 bases). Trimming removed 3 bases at V and 3 bases at J, with 15 bases between. CDR1 and CDR2 (germline): MNHEY, SMNVEV (reference sequence). The CDR3 runs to 15 residues. The chain's CDR3 is CASSFQGALNYEQYF. The CDR3 DNA sequence: TGTGCCAGCAGTTTTCAAGGGGCTCTTAACTACGAGCAGTACTTC.

This clonotype was observed a handful of times. Relative to the germline gene, one junction end is altered; a read error may explain this. The chain couples TRBV6-2 or TRBV6-3 to TRBJ2-1, with 9 bases lining up with TRBD2. The germline CDR1 and CDR2 sequences are MNHEY and SVGEGT. This CDR3 has 14 residues. The CDR3 is CASSDGLASNGQFF. CDR3 DNA sequence: TGTGCCAGCAGCGATGGACTAGCGAGCAATGGGCAGTTCTTC.

Ten or more counts support this clonotype. The chain employs TRBV7-3 and TRBJ2-3; a possible D gene is TRBD2 (5 bases). V lost 0 bases to trimming and J lost 4 bases, with 8 bases between them. From germline, CDR1 is SGHTA and CDR2 FQGTGA. This CDR3 has 14 amino acids. The CDR3 here is CASSLTGSADTQYF. CDR3 in DNA: TGTGCCAGCAGCTTAACGGGGAGCGCAGATACGCAGTATTTT.

This clonotype was detected many times. V gene TRBV12-3 or TRBV12-4 combines with J gene TRBJ2-6; D is perhaps TRBD1 (6 bases). The CDR3 runs 18 residues. Deletions cut 10 bases from V and 0 bases from J, with 22 bases between. The DNA for the CDR3 is TGTGCCACCTTACCCGGGACACCTGTTTTCTCTGGGGCCAACGTCCTGACTTTC. Protein sequence: CATLPGTPVFSGANVLTF.

This clonotype was picked up many times. V is TRBV5-1 and J is TRBJ2-1; D may be TRBD2 (5 bases). Germline CDR1 SGHRS, CDR2 YFSETQ. The CDR3 consists of 13 residues. With 4 bases removed from V and 8 bases from J, the gap between germline ends came to 13 bases. The CDR3 DNA reads as TGCGCCAGCAGCCCGGGTATAGCGTATGAGCAGTTCTTC. Protein product: CASSPGIAYEQFF.

The V call is TRBV19, the J call TRBJ2-1; TRBD2 matches 10 bases. Germline assignment: CDR1 LNHDA and CDR2 SQIVND (reference sequence). CDR3 length equals 16 residues. The V and J ends lost 2 bases and 3 bases, in that order; junction bases with no gene match: 4. The CDR3 DNA follows: TGTGCCAGTAGTATATCACTAGCGGGACGCTACAATGAGCAGTTCTTC. This translates into CASSISLAGRYNEQFF.

This clonotype was observed many times. The genes are TRBV30 and TRBJ1-5; 9 bases line up with TRBD1. The V gene end was trimmed by 1 base and the J gene end by 2 bases; junction bases not matched to a gene: 0. This CDR3 is 14 amino acids long. Germline loops: CDR1 GTSNPN, CDR2 SVGIG (reference sequence). The DNA of the CDR3 is TGTGCCTGGAGTGGGACAGGGGGCAATCAGCCCCAGCATTTT. The encoded protein is CAWSGTGGNQPQHF.

This clonotype was detected only a few times. The chain recombines TRBV5-1 with TRBJ1-6; 7 bases map to TRBD1. Unmatched junction bases numbered 4, after V lost 0 bases and J lost 7 bases. Germline V gene data show CDR1 as SGHRS and CDR2 as YFSETQ. This CDR3 is 15 amino acids long. The CDR3 is CASSLEGQENSPLHF. The CDR3, as DNA: TGCGCCAGCAGCTTGGAAGGACAGGAGAATTCACCCCTCCACTTT.

This clonotype was found a few times. The rearrangement uses TRBV29-1 and TRBJ2-7, with 8 bases fitting TRBD2. CDR1 is SQVTM and CDR2 is ANQGSEA in the germline V gene. The CDR3 is made up of 14 amino acids. V was pared by 6 bases and J by 7 bases, with 14 bases of the junction left unmatched. This CDR3 reads CSVLTGGALREQYF. CDR3 sequence (DNA): TGCAGCGTGCTTACGGGGGGGGCGTTGAGGGAGCAGTACTTC.

The CDR3 sequence: CASSLAQGLSETQYF. DNA of the CDR3: TGTGCCAGCAGCTTAGCCCAGGGACTTAGTGAGACCCAGTACTTC. The V and J genes are TRBV7-9 and TRBJ2-5; weak D call: TRBD2 (6 bases). Trimming removed 0 bases from V and 5 bases from J, with 13 bases in between. CDR1 and CDR2 (germline): SEHNR, FQNEAQ (reference sequence). The CDR3 contains 15 residues.

In nucleotides, the CDR3 is TGTGCCAGCAGACACCAAGATCTCGAGACCCAGTACTTC. It is translated as CASRHQDLETQYF. The V and J genes are TRBV27 and TRBJ2-5; D unresolved. There are 13 residues in the CDR3. The V end lost 6 bases, the J end lost 5 bases, and 13 bases lay between the germline ends. The germline CDR1 and CDR2 sequences are MNHEY and SMNVEV (reference sequence).

The chain carries TRBV9 and TRBJ2-3, with 7 bases lining up with TRBD2. The length of the CDR3 is 15 residues. J was trimmed by 0 bases and V by 3 bases; bases with no gene match: 4. The germline V gene encodes CDR1 SGDLS and CDR2 YYNGEE. The CDR3 DNA sequence: TGTGCCAGCAGCGGGGAGGGCGGTAGCACAGATACGCAGTATTTT. Translated, it gives CASSGEGGSTDTQYF. Full variable domain (remainder filled in from reference TRBV9 and TRBJ2-3): DSGVTQTPKHLITATGQRVTLRCSPRSGDLSVYWYQQSLDQGLQFLIQYYNGEERAKGNILERFSAQQFPDLHSELNLSSLELGDSALYFCASSGEGGSTDTQYFGPGTRLTVL.

In its sample, this clonotype was seen many times. This chain connects TRBV12-3 or TRBV12-4 to TRBJ1-1; weak D call: TRBD1 (5 bases). V lost 5 bases, J lost 2 bases, and 15 bases lay in between. This CDR3 spans 15 amino acids. The CDR3 sequence is CASSTARQGNTEAFF. CDR3 DNA sequence: TGTGCCAGCAGTACCGCCCGTCAGGGAAACACTGAAGCTTTCTTT.

There are many counts of this clonotype. V and J are TRBV2 and TRBJ2-2; D unresolved. The CDR3 is 17 residues long. The V and J ends lost 0 bases and 3 bases respectively, with 14 bases between them. Germline V gives CDR1 SNHLY, CDR2 FYNNEI. Here the CDR3 reads CASSEALIKGDTGELFF. As DNA, the CDR3 is TGTGCCAGCAGTGAAGCGCTGATAAAGGGTGACACCGGGGAGCTGTTTTTT.

This clonotype was detected ten times or more. The J gene is TRBJ2-7, the V gene TRBV18; D possibly corresponds to TRBD1 (6 bases). The CDR3 length is 13 residues. V dropped 3 bases and J dropped 4 bases, with 10 bases sitting between them. Germline V gives CDR1 KGHSH, CDR2 LQKENI. CDR3: CASSPYRDYEQYF. As DNA, the CDR3 is TGTGCCAGCTCACCGTACAGGGATTACGAGCAGTACTTC.

Details on this clonotype: This sequence may be a read error, since a much larger clone differs from it by one base. V usage is TRBV28 and J usage is TRBJ2-1; 7 positions agree with TRBD2. Germline V CDR1 and CDR2: MDHEN, SYDVKM. This CDR3 region has 13 residues. The trim removed 5 bases at V and 9 bases at J, leaving 7 bases unmatched. Here the CDR3 DNA reads TGTGCCAGCAGTGTGGGAGGGCCTGGTGAGCAGTTCTTC. It codes for CASSVGGPGEQFF.

This clonotype was seen repeatedly, ten times or more. The gene calls are TRBV5-5 and TRBJ1-1; D gene ambiguous. CDR3 size: 13 residues. V shed 4 bases and J shed 3 bases, with 10 bases lying between them. The germline V gene encodes CDR1 SGHKS and CDR2 YYEKEE (reference sequence). DNA for the CDR3: TGTGCCAGCAGCGATGCCGTGTACACTGAAGCTTTCTTT. It yields the protein CASSDAVYTEAFF.

This clonotype showed up many times. The chain uses TRBV2 and TRBJ1-2, with 8 bases matching TRBD1. Trimming took 6 bases from V and 7 from J; bases not matched to a gene: 7. This CDR3 comprises 13 residues. The germline CDR1 and CDR2 sequences are SNHLY and FYNNEI. The CDR3 DNA reads as TGTGCCAGCAGCCCCCGTGACAGGGGTGGCTACACCTTC. Amino acids: CASSPRDRGGYTF.

This chain uses TRBV2 with TRBJ1-6; D is uncertain. This CDR3 is built from 15 residues. Trimming removed 8 bases from V and 7 bases from J, with 18 bases in between. Germline CDR1 and CDR2: SNHLY and FYNNEI. CDR3 sequence: CASSSGQVANSPLHF. The CDR3 coding sequence is TGTGCCAGCTCCAGCGGTCAAGTTGCAAATTCACCCCTCCACTTT.

This clonotype was seen at least ten times. The chain employs TRBV30 and TRBJ2-2, with D perhaps matching TRBD2 (7 bases). Germline V lookup: CDR1 GTSNPN, CDR2 SVGIG (reference sequence). With 2 bases removed from V and 6 bases from J, the gap between germline ends came to 19 bases. The CDR3 contains 16 residues. The CDR3: CAWSRSRDGGPGELFF. CDR3 nucleotide sequence: TGTGCCTGGAGTCGGTCGCGGGACGGGGGGCCCGGGGAGCTGTTTTTT.

This clonotype was recorded at least ten times. The gene calls are TRBV15 and TRBJ1-1; D is perhaps TRBD1 (5 bases). This CDR3 region has 14 residues. Germline loops: CDR1 LNHNV, CDR2 YYDKDF (reference sequence). Trimming took off 3 bases at V and 0 bases at J, with 8 bases between the two ends. The CDR3 spells CATSRETVNTEAFF. DNA of the CDR3: TGTGCCACCAGCAGGGAGACAGTGAACACTGAAGCTTTCTTT.

The chain employs TRBV18 and TRBJ2-3, with 7 positions matching TRBD2. Germline V gene data show CDR1 as KGHSH and CDR2 as LQKENI. Losses at the gene ends were 6 bases for V and 4 bases for J; bases not matched to a gene: 10. This CDR3 spans 15 amino acids. The CDR3 coding sequence is TGTGCCAGCTCCCCAGGGAGGGGTGGGCCAGATACGCAGTATTTT. Residues: CASSPGRGGPDTQYF.

The chain has TRBV20-1 and TRBJ2-7, with D possibly TRBD2 on 6 matching bases. Per the germline V gene, CDR1 is DFQATT and CDR2 is SNEGSKA (reference sequence). V was shortened by 4 bases and J by 2 bases, with 21 bases between the two germline ends. The CDR3 extends over 16 amino acids. The CDR3 sequence: CSANQLGTSTAYEQYF. The CDR3 nucleotides read TGCAGTGCTAACCAGCTCGGGACTTCAACCGCCTACGAGCAGTACTTC.

This clonotype was counted a few times. The chain carries TRBV5-5 and TRBJ1-1; a weak D match, TRBD1 (5 bases). This CDR3 has 16 amino acids. In germline, CDR1 is SGHKS, CDR2 YYEKEE (reference sequence). The V and J ends lost 0 bases and 0 bases respectively, with 12 bases between them. CDR3 loop: CASSLGGFRLNTEAFF. Here the CDR3 DNA reads TGTGCCAGCAGCTTGGGGGGGTTTAGGCTGAACACTGAAGCTTTCTTT.

The chain uses TRBV5-1 and TRBJ2-1, with 7 bases identical to TRBD2. The CDR3 sequence is 14 residues long. Germline V gives CDR1 SGHRS, CDR2 YFSETQ. V was pared by 4 bases and J by 6 bases, with 7 bases of the junction left unmatched. Here the CDR3 DNA reads TGCGCCAGCAGCCCGGGGGGATGGGGCAATGAGCAGTTCTTC. Translating gives CASSPGGWGNEQFF.

The chain couples TRBV19 to TRBJ1-6; D gene unclear. The CDR3 loop spans 12 amino acids. Per germline, CDR1 LNHDA and CDR2 SQIVND (reference sequence). V was cut by 6 bases and J by 10 bases, with 10 bases left in between. CDR3 sequence reads: CASSTRESPLHF. The CDR3, as DNA: TGTGCCAGTAGCACCCGGGAGTCACCCCTCCACTTT.

Only a few counts were recorded for this clonotype. The rearrangement links TRBV6-1 to TRBJ2-3, with D perhaps matching TRBD1 or TRBD2 (5 bases each). CDR3 length equals 14 residues. V lost 7 bases and J lost 6, with 17 bases in between. The germline V gene encodes CDR1 MNHNS and CDR2 SASEGT. CDR3 nucleotide sequence: TGTGCCAGCACCAGGGACCGCTATTTGGATACGCAGTATTTT. Its translation is CASTRDRYLDTQYF.

This clonotype was observed a few times. The chain links TRBV4-1 to TRBJ1-5, with a tentative D call TRBD1 (5 bases). Trimming stripped 0 bases from V and 7 bases from J, with 16 bases between. This CDR3 has 16 amino acids. Per germline, CDR1 MGHRA and CDR2 YSYEKL. CDR3 DNA sequence: TGCGCCAGCAGCCAAGATTCCGGGGGTCTTAAGCAGCCCCAGCATTTT. Translated, it gives CASSQDSGGLKQPQHF.

This clonotype was detected a few times. The rearrangement joins TRBV24-1 to TRBJ1-1; 9 bases agree with TRBD1. Trimming took 4 bases from V and 1 from J; bases not matched to a gene: 3. This CDR3 contains 15 residues. Germline V gene data show CDR1 as KGHDR and CDR2 as SFDVKD. The CDR3 reads CATSDPGQGNTEAFF. CDR3 DNA: TGTGCCACCAGTGACCCGGGACAGGGGAACACTGAAGCTTTCTTT.

Many counts were recorded for this clonotype. The chain employs TRBV6-5 and TRBJ1-1; D remains ambiguous. V lost 2 bases to trimming and J lost 6 bases, with 16 bases between them. The germline V gene has CDR1 MNHEY and CDR2 SVGAGI. This CDR3 contains 15 residues. CDR3 DNA: TGTGCCAGCAGTTACCTGACAAGTGGAAGTCCTGAAGCTTTCTTT. It translates to CASSYLTSGSPEAFF.